This T cell receptor (beta chain) was obtained from a study of blood T cell repertoires in COVID-19. Per the original methods: How many nucleated cells were present was estimated from reference gene primer amplification. Sequenced by immunoSEQ multiplex PCR; TCRdb stores in-frame clones only, minus some. V and J calls and clone size are copied from that table; D and trimming were computed from the DNA. The sample carries 200,000 to 250,000 clones, 90% recorded once. Which cohort a participant joined came from the clinical history participants gave. No more than 2 weeks before study entry, exposed participants had met a case of COVID-19. Germline CDR1 reads GTSNPN; CDR2 reads SVGIG (reference sequence). The CDR3 contains 14 residues. Trimming took 3 bases from V and 1 from J, leaving 12 bases between them.

The chain combines TRBV30 with TRBJ1-2; D unresolved. The TCR originated in a man younger than 40 who had been exposed to COVID-19. Material: PBMCs or T cells enriched from blood (not recorded which). The CDR3: CAWSGSGFNYGYTF. As DNA, the CDR3 is TGTGCCTGGAGCGGCTCGGGGTTTAACTATGGCTACACCTTC.